A single sample gave rise to the 8 T cell receptor beta chains below, sequenced in a study of identical twins. Each CDR3 protein gets one entry after TCRdb re-called the 5' RACE reads with MiXCR. The profile covers some 600,000 distinct CDR3 sequences, with about 7% appearing a single time and approximately 1.5% taken by the ten largest. The same data also went into a second study, on yellow fever vaccine responses in identical twins.

Material for sequencing was PBMCs. These receptors originate from a young woman in good health.

This chain uses TRBV24-1 with TRBJ2-7; D may correspond to TRBD1 or TRBD2 (5 bases each). V lost 4 bases and J 3 bases, leaving 15 bases between the germline ends. The CDR3 consists of 15 residues. Germline values: CDR1 KGHDR, CDR2 SFDVKD. The CDR3 DNA reads TGTGCCACCAGTGACCACCGGGACCCCTTCTACGAGCAGTACTTC. Residues: CATSDHRDPFYEQYF.

The chain is built from TRBV27 and TRBJ1-4, with no clear D. The CDR3 spans 14 residues. Per the germline V gene, CDR1 is MNHEY and CDR2 is SMNVEV (reference sequence). Trimming removed 7 bases from V and 3 bases from J, with 12 bases in between. CDR3 region: CASTSPDSNEKLFF. DNA of the CDR3: TGTGCCAGCACCTCGCCCGATTCTAATGAAAAACTGTTTTTT.

The chain recombines TRBV7-6 with TRBJ2-2, with 9 bases that match TRBD2. V lost 2 bases and J lost 5; bases outside the gene matches: 12. The length of the CDR3 is 18 residues. The germline V gene encodes CDR1 SGHVS and CDR2 FNYEAQ. CDR3 sequence reads: CASSLSGVAGATTGELFF. The CDR3, as DNA: TGTGCCAGCAGCTTAAGTGGGGTAGCGGGAGCTACAACCGGGGAGCTGTTTTTT.

The chain recombines TRBV11-2 with TRBJ2-2; 9 bases fit TRBD1. This CDR3 comprises 17 residues. CDR1 is SGHAT, CDR2 FQNNGV, per germline. V trimming: 4 bases; J trimming: 6 bases; junction bases outside the gene matches: 12. The CDR3 DNA reads TGTGCCAGCAGCTCGAGGCCGGGACAGGGCTTTCCCGGGGAGCTGTTTTTT. Translation: CASSSRPGQGFPGELFF.

The rearrangement uses TRBV7-8 and TRBJ1-5; the D is unclear. Germline V gene data show CDR1 as SGHVS and CDR2 as FQNEAQ. CDR3 size: 18 residues. V was shortened by 5 bases and J by 4 bases, with 24 bases between the two germline ends. The CDR3 DNA reads as TGTGCCAGCAGCCTTACAACGATCGGTGGACTCACAAATCAGCCCCAGCATTTT. Protein sequence: CASSLTTIGGLTNQPQHF.

This clonotype appeared a few times. The gene calls are TRBV11-2 and TRBJ2-3, with TRBD1 matching 8 bases. V was pared by 5 bases and J by 0 bases, with 7 bases of the junction left unmatched. The CDR3 runs to 16 residues. The germline V gene encodes CDR1 SGHAT and CDR2 FQNNGV. In DNA, the CDR3 is TGTGCCAGCAGCACCCGGGACAGGTGGAGCACAGATACGCAGTATTTT. Amino acid sequence: CASSTRDRWSTDTQYF.

This clonotype was counted many times. The chain combines TRBV4-1 with TRBJ2-1, with D unclear. CDR1 and CDR2 from the germline V gene are MGHRA and YSYEKL. There are 15 residues in the CDR3. Trimming took 3 bases from V and 4 from J, leaving 13 bases between them. Here the CDR3 DNA reads TGCGCCAGCAGCCAGGTTCAAGATGATTACAATGAGCAGTTCTTC. Its translation: CASSQVQDDYNEQFF.

This clonotype appeared many times. The V call is TRBV5-1, the J call TRBJ2-3; 11 positions match TRBD2. The CDR3 has 17 residues. V dropped 0 bases and J dropped 2; count of bases not matched to a gene: 5. Germline CDR1 SGHRS, CDR2 YFSETQ. The CDR3 nucleotides read TGCGCCAGCAGCTTGGCCGGGACTAGCGGTTTCACAGATACGCAGTATTTT. Residues: CASSLAGTSGFTDTQYF.